This T cell receptor (beta chain) emerged from a study of neurological immune-mediated disorders. Study-wide findings and caveats: HTLV-1-associated myelopathy ranked highest for TCR clonal expansion and multiple sclerosis lowest, beneath healthy controls.

With 10-nucleotide random UMIs, 5'RACE was used to make the cDNA. Sequencing runs each yielded over 180 million TCR-beta sequences from 15-18 subjects. TCRdb passed the 5' RACE reads through MiXCR, listing each CDR3 protein once. In the table there are around 53,000 distinct CDR3 sequences, about 8% of which are singletons. Trimming left V 3 bases short and J 5 bases short, with 14 bases between. There are 14 residues in the CDR3. CDR1 is DFQATT, CDR2 SNEGSKA, per germline (reference sequence). Time point in this sample: longitudinal time-point 3. This clonotype was seen at least ten times. What it binds is unknown.

The sequence was collected from a woman in her 40s in good health. The sample consisted of PBMCs. The chain carries TRBV20-1 and TRBJ2-1; D assignment may be TRBD1 or TRBD2 (5 bases each). The CDR3 bases are TGCAGTGCTAGTATAGGGACCTCGGACAATGAGCAGTTCTTC. This encodes CSASIGTSDNEQFF.